A single TCR beta chain is shown here with its context. The count of this clone is one. Its antigen specificity is not known. Base qualities are not at hand, and no much larger clone is one base apart. The library was generated by the immunoSEQ multiplex PCR assay. TCRdb retrieved this table from immuneACCESS and kept in-frame rearrangements only. Not all clones are present; in checked studies, unresolved V genes account for under half, and no reason is known for the remainder. The sample has about 98,000 clones on record, 79% of them singletons. Of the sample, under 12% is held by the ten largest clones. At the junction V is shortened by 0 bases and J by 5 bases; bases outside the gene matches: 10. Sequences SGHKS (CDR1) and YYEKEE (CDR2) are obtained from the germline V gene (reference sequence). There are 17 amino acids in the CDR3, from cysteine to phenylalanine inclusive. Of all the DNA, just the CDR3 is kept, 51 bases in frame from base 1.

This entry is derived from a study of control samples from healthy donors and cancer patients (dated by TCRdb to between 2020 and 2021). Input material: blood. This clonotype originated in a woman aged 25-40 years in good health. This chain joins TRBV5-5 to TRBJ2-3; TRBD1 fits 9 bases in the junction. CDR3 loop: CASSLGGGDRARDTQYF. The DNA sequence is given as TGTGCCAGCAGCTTGGGGGGAGGGGACAGGGCTAGAGATACGCAGTATTTT.